Presented here are 23 T cell receptor beta chains from one specimen sequenced in a study of spatial heterogeneity in lung cancer (dated by TCRdb to between 2018 and 2021). The library was generated by 5' RACE. Instrument on record: NextSeq 500. Through fastp at Q25 and MiXCR, TCRdb rebuilt clones from the public reads, retaining in-frame beta chains. Merged by CDR3 protein, the rows form single entries marked with the most common genes and DNA. For this sample there are roughly 4,800 distinct CDR3 sequences; over 7.5% appear just once. The ten largest clones add up to approximately 31% of the sample. The sample's time point label, decoded: sample taken at primary tumor resection. Summary of the overall study and its limitations: The tumor nonsynonymous mutation count correlated with the number of expanded intratumoral alpha and beta TCRs.

Which antigens these TCRs recognize remains unknown. The sequenced sample was lung tumor tissue, obtained at surgery. These receptors were collected from a male donor with early-stage non-small cell lung cancer.

This clonotype was detected many times. The CDR3 DNA sequence: TGTGCCAGCAGTCAAGACAGGGAAGAGACCCAGTACTTC. Translation gives CASSQDREETQYF. J is TRBJ2-5 and V is TRBV7-8; 7 bases line up with TRBD1. With 6 bases clipped from V and 3 bases from J, the junction kept 4 bases outside the gene matches. Germline V gene sequence: CDR1 SGHVS, CDR2 FQNEAQ. The CDR3 loop spans 13 amino acids.

This clonotype was counted many times. The rearrangement links TRBV5-4 to TRBJ2-1; TRBD1 matches 9 bases. The CDR3 covers 15 residues. The V gene's germline CDR1 is SGHNT and CDR2 YYREEE (reference sequence). Unmatched junction bases numbered 4, after V lost 4 bases and J lost 2 bases. CDR3 nucleotides: TGTGCCAGCAGCCCTAGGACAGGGGCCTACAATGAGCAGTTCTTC. Translation: CASSPRTGAYNEQFF.

This clonotype appeared many times. This chain uses TRBV5-1 with TRBJ2-3; 7 positions agree with TRBD1. Unmatched junction bases numbered 8, after V lost 4 bases and J lost 3 bases. CDR3 size: 15 residues. The germline CDR1 and CDR2 sequences are SGHRS and YFSETQ. In DNA form, the CDR3 reads TGCGCCAGCAGCCCGGGACAGCCGGAGACAGATACGCAGTATTTT. Protein sequence: CASSPGQPETDTQYF.

By frequency in the sample, this clonotype is medium-sized. The gene calls are TRBV27 and TRBJ2-1, with D uncertain. The germline V and J ends were trimmed by 8 bases and 3 bases, with 8 bases remaining between them. This CDR3 has 12 residues. The germline V gene has CDR1 MNHEY and CDR2 SMNVEV (reference sequence). The CDR3 sequence: CASEGYYNEQFF. DNA for the CDR3: TGTGCCAGCGAAGGGTACTACAATGAGCAGTTCTTC.

The rearrangement joins TRBV14 to TRBJ1-2; weak D call: TRBD1 (5 bases). This CDR3 is built from 15 residues. CDR1 and CDR2 (germline): SGHDN, FVKESK. With 1 base removed from V and 3 bases from J, the gap between germline ends came to 12 bases. CDR3 residues: CASSQVGRADYGYTF. DNA of the CDR3: TGTGCCAGCAGCCAAGTTGGCAGGGCGGACTATGGCTACACCTTC.

This clonotype appeared many times. J is TRBJ2-1 and V is TRBV7-8; 7 bases are shared with TRBD2. The CDR3 has 13 residues. The germline V gene encodes CDR1 SGHVS and CDR2 FQNEAQ. Trimming at V came to 0 bases and at J to 10 bases, leaving 3 bases not matched to a gene. CDR3 sequence reads: CASSLALATEQFF. CDR3 nucleotide sequence: TGTGCCAGCAGCTTAGCACTAGCGACCGAGCAGTTCTTC.

This clonotype was detected a few times. The V gene is TRBV20-1, the J gene TRBJ2-5; D gene unclear. V lost 5 bases and J lost 5, with 15 bases in between. The CDR3 runs to 13 residues. The germline V gene encodes CDR1 DFQATT and CDR2 SNEGSKA (reference sequence). The CDR3 DNA sequence: TGCAGTGCTTCCGATCCGAATCTGGAGACCCAGTACTTC. Its protein is CSASDPNLETQYF.

By proportion, this clonotype is medium-sized (0.01 to 0.1%). This chain connects TRBV5-1 to TRBJ1-1, with D maybe TRBD1 (6 bases). Germline CDR1 and CDR2: SGHRS and YFSETQ. The CDR3 is made up of 13 amino acids. Trimming stripped 6 bases from V and 3 bases from J, with 12 bases between. This CDR3 is CASTQRGDTEAFF. The CDR3 bases are TGCGCCAGCACCCAGAGGGGGGACACTGAAGCTTTCTTT.

Judged by abundance, this clonotype is medium-sized. The V call is TRBV4-1, the J call TRBJ1-1, with TRBD1 identical over 9 bases. The V and J ends lost 1 base and 8 bases, in that order; junction bases with no gene match: 8. The CDR3 runs 15 residues. From germline, CDR1 is MGHRA and CDR2 YSYEKL. The CDR3 nucleotides are TGCGCCAGCAGCCAAGCGAACAGGGGGCGTCTAGAAGCTTTCTTT. It translates to CASSQANRGRLEAFF.

This clonotype was detected ten times or more. This chain links TRBV5-8 with TRBJ2-1; 9 bases line up with TRBD2. Germline CDR1 SGHTS, CDR2 YDEGEE. This CDR3 region has 16 residues. J gave up 4 bases and V 0 bases, and 5 bases lay outside the gene matches. The CDR3 loop is CASSLATLAGYNEQFF. The CDR3 DNA sequence: TGTGCCAGCAGCTTGGCCACGCTAGCGGGGTACAATGAGCAGTTCTTC.

In this sample, this clonotype is medium-sized. The chain employs TRBV18 and TRBJ1-1; 8 bases match TRBD1. Germline trimming cut 6 bases from V and 6 bases from J; bases unmatched to any gene: 9. CDR1 KGHSH and CDR2 LQKENI come from the germline V gene. This CDR3 has 14 amino acids. The CDR3 region is CASSTDRVKAEAFF. The CDR3 coding sequence is TGTGCCAGCTCGACGGACAGGGTGAAGGCTGAAGCTTTCTTT.

This clonotype was counted many times. Here the CDR3 reads CASSLFSGGYNEQFF. CDR3 nucleotide sequence: TGTGCCAGCAGTTTATTTAGCGGGGGCTACAATGAGCAGTTCTTC. The chain joins TRBV12-3 or TRBV12-4 to TRBJ2-1; 9 bases align to TRBD2. With 2 bases clipped from V and 3 bases from J, the junction kept 2 bases outside the gene matches. This CDR3 has 15 residues.

Sample share makes this clonotype hyperexpanded (1% or more). V usage is TRBV28 and J usage is TRBJ2-1; D not certain. The germline gives CDR1 MDHEN, CDR2 SYDVKM. The CDR3 runs 15 residues. Trimming pared 7 bases from V and 0 bases from J, leaving 13 bases between. CDR3 sequence (DNA): TGTGCCAGCACTATACTAAGTAGCTCCTACAATGAGCAGTTCTTC. It yields the protein CASTILSSSYNEQFF.

This clonotype has at least ten counts. The rearrangement links TRBV5-6 to TRBJ2-5; D unclear. Germline-derived CDR1 and CDR2 are SGHDT and YYEEEE. This CDR3 is built from 15 residues. V lost 4 bases and J lost 7, with 20 bases in between. The CDR3 bases are TGTGCCAGCAGCCTCCTGGTGGCCCCGAAGTGGACCCAGTACTTC. Amino acid sequence: CASSLLVAPKWTQYF.

This clonotype was counted a few times. The chain uses TRBV20-1 and TRBJ1-2; D unresolved. The CDR3 is 15 residues long. Trimming removed 0 bases at V and 4 bases at J, with 15 bases between. Germline CDR1 and CDR2: DFQATT and SNEGSKA (reference sequence). For the CDR3, the DNA is TGCAGTGCTAGAGATATATCCCGCATCCCCTATGGCTACACCTTC. This codes for CSARDISRIPYGYTF.

This clonotype was seen at least ten times. V usage is TRBV5-1 and J usage is TRBJ2-5; weak D call: TRBD1 (5 bases). Looked up from germline, CDR1 is SGHRS and CDR2 is YFSETQ. This CDR3 comprises 13 residues. Trimming cost V 0 bases and J 5 bases, with 8 bases left between them. The CDR3 DNA reads TGCGCCAGCAGCTTGGGACAGTCGGAGACCCAGTACTTC. Residues: CASSLGQSETQYF.

In its sample, this clonotype was seen a few times. The V and J genes are TRBV5-1 and TRBJ2-1; D gene ambiguous. The CDR3 loop spans 12 amino acids. Germline CDR1 reads SGHRS; CDR2 reads YFSETQ. V shed 4 bases and J shed 0 bases, with 2 bases lying between them. This CDR3 reads CASSGSYNEQFF. The DNA for the CDR3 is TGCGCCAGCAGCGGCTCCTACAATGAGCAGTTCTTC. The variable domain in full, completed from reference TRBV5-1 and TRBJ2-1, reads KAGVTQTPRYLIKTRGQQVTLSCSPISGHRSVSWYQQTPGQGLQFLFEYFSETQRNKGNFPGRFSGRQFSNSRSEMNVSTLELGDSALYLCASSGSYNEQFFGPGTRLTVL.

In this sample, this clonotype turned up many times. The V gene is TRBV29-1, the J gene TRBJ1-4, with unresolved D. The germline V gene encodes CDR1 SQVTM and CDR2 ANQGSEA. The CDR3 extends over 13 amino acids. V lost 6 bases and J 10 bases, leaving 18 bases between the germline ends. Here the CDR3 reads CSVFNPIDGKLFF. The CDR3 nucleotides read TGCAGCGTCTTTAACCCGATCGATGGAAAACTGTTTTTT.

This clonotype ranks as medium-sized. CDR3 in DNA: TGCAGTGCGCGAAAAAATGGGGCCGGGGAGACCCAGTACTTC. Translated: CSARKNGAGETQYF. The J gene is TRBJ2-5, the V gene TRBV20-1; D possibly corresponds to TRBD1 (5 bases). Trimming took off 6 bases at V and 5 bases at J, with 19 bases between the two ends. The CDR3 covers 14 residues. Germline V gene sequence: CDR1 DFQATT, CDR2 SNEGSKA (reference sequence).

This clonotype is medium-sized. V usage is TRBV7-8 and J usage is TRBJ2-7; a possible D gene is TRBD1 (6 bases). There are 14 residues in the CDR3. V was pared by 5 bases and J by 3 bases, with 14 bases between. Germline V lookup: CDR1 SGHVS, CDR2 FQNEAQ. The CDR3 here is CASSRDSTGYEQYF. The CDR3 DNA reads TGTGCCAGCAGCCGTGACTCGACAGGCTACGAGCAGTACTTC.

Judged by abundance, this clonotype is medium-sized (0.01 to 0.1%). The V and J genes are TRBV4-2 and TRBJ2-3, with TRBD2 matching 10 bases. The junction had 5 bases not matched to a gene; V was cut back by 6 bases and J by 2 bases. The CDR3 totals 15 residues. Germline loops: CDR1 LGHNA, CDR2 YNFKEQ. The CDR3 sequence: CASSLAGGLTDTQYF. The CDR3 region has the DNA TGTGCCAGCAGTTTAGCGGGAGGCCTCACAGATACGCAGTATTTT.

This clonotype qualifies as medium-sized. The V gene is TRBV7-8, the J gene TRBJ2-3; no firm D call. The CDR3 runs to 12 residues. V gave up 3 bases and J gave up 3 bases, with 4 bases separating them. The germline gives CDR1 SGHVS, CDR2 FQNEAQ. The CDR3 DNA reads TGTGCCAGCAGCTTCGTGACAGATACGCAGTATTTT. This gives the protein CASSFVTDTQYF.

Relative to its sample, this clonotype is medium-sized. The chain links TRBV7-8 to TRBJ1-5; D unclear. The V gene's germline CDR1 is SGHVS and CDR2 FQNEAQ. The V end was cut by 5 bases, the J end by 5 bases, with 10 bases between. The length of the CDR3 is 13 residues. CDR3 nucleotide sequence: TGTGCCAGCAGCCTGACGGATGATCAGCCCCAGCATTTT. Its protein product is CASSLTDDQPQHF.